This TCR beta chain was sequenced for a study of shared clonotypes between healthy human individuals. CD45RO negativity and positive selection for CCR7 defined naive CD8 cells, a population that excluded terminally differentiated effector memory CD45RA+ cells. Using immunoSEQ multiplex PCR, the repertoire was profiled, and TCRdb retains in-frame clones only, with some absent. The table includes around 2.1 million clones, 85% to 95% detected once. The V segment lost 0 bases and the J segment 5 bases; nucleotides outside the gene matches: 10. The CDR3 length is 17 residues. Germline V gives CDR1 SGHRS, CDR2 YFSETQ.

J is TRBJ1-4 and V is TRBV5-1, with 7 bases fitting TRBD1. Sequenced: naive CD8+ T cells from PBMCs. The receptor was isolated from a man between 18 and 35 years old in good health. Some clones in this sample may be carry-over from other donors' samples. CDR3 nucleotide sequence: TGCGCCAGCAGCTTGGGCCGTTTGGACAGGTCAAATGAAAAACTGTTTTTT. Amino acid sequence: CASSLGRLDRSNEKLFF.